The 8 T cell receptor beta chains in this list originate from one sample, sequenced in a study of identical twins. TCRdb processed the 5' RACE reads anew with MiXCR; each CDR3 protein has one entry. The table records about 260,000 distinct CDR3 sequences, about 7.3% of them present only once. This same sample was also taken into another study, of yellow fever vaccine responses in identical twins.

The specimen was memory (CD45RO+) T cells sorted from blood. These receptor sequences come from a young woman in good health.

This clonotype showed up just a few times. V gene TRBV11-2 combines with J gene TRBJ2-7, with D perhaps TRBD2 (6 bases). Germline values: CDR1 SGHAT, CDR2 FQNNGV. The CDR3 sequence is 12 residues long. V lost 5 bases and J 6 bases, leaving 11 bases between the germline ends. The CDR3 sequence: CASSSRDCEQYV. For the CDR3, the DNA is TGTGCCAGCAGCAGTAGGGACTGCGAGCAGTACGTC.

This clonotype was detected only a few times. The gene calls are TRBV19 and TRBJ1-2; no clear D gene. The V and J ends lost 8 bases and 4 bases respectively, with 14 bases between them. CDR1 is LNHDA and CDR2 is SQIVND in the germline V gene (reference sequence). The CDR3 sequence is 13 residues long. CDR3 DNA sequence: TGTGCCAGTTCCGACAAAACCTTCTATGGCTACACCTTC. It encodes CASSDKTFYGYTF.

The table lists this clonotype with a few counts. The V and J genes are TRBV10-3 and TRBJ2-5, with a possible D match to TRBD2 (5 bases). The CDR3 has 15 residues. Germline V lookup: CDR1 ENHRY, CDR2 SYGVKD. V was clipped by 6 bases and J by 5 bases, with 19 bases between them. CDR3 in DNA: TGTGCCATCAGCGACTCTGGTCGGGGTCCGGAGACCCAGTACTTC. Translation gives CAISDSGRGPETQYF.

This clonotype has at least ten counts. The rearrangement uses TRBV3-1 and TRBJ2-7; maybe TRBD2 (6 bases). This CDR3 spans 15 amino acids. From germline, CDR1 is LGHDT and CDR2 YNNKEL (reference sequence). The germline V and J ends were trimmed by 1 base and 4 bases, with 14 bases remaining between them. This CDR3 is CASSQGGTGAYEQYV. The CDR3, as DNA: TGTGCCAGCAGCCAAGGGGGGACGGGAGCTTACGAGCAGTACGTC.

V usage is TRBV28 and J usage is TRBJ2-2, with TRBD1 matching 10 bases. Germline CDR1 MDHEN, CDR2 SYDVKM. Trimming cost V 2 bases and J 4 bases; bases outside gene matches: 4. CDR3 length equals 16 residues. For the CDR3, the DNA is TGTGCCAGCAGTTTAACCGGACAGGGGGGCACCGGGGAGCTGTTTTTT. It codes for CASSLTGQGGTGELFF.

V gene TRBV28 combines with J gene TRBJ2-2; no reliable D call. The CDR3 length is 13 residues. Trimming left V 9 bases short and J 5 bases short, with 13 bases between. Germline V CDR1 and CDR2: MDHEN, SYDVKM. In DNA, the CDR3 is TGTGCCAGTGGGGAAATTATAACCGGGGAGCTGTTTTTT. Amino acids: CASGEIITGELFF.

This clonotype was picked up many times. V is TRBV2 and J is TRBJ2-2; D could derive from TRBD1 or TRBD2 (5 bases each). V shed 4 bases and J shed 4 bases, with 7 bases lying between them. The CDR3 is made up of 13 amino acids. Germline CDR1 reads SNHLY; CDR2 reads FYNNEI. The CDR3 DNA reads TGTGCCAGCAGTGGGGGGACCACCGGGGAGCTGTTTTTT. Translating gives CASSGGTTGELFF.

The CDR3 region is CASSEGTGANVLTF. The CDR3 coding sequence is TGCGCCAGCAGCGAGGGGACTGGGGCCAACGTCCTGACTTTC. The V and J genes are TRBV5-1 and TRBJ2-6; D is tentatively TRBD1 or TRBD2 (5 bases each). The germline gives CDR1 SGHRS, CDR2 YFSETQ. Trimming took off 4 bases at V and 2 bases at J, with 7 bases between the two ends. The CDR3 extends over 14 amino acids.